The clone carrying this TCR beta chain occurred a few times. The germline CDR1 and CDR2 sequences are SGHVS and FQNEAQ. With V trimmed by 1 base and J by 5 bases, 6 bases remained unmatched. This CDR3 has 16 amino acids. Semi-nested PCR with Nested Universal Primer A followed constant-region reverse priming of full-length variable regions. MiXCR, applied by TCRdb to the 5' RACE reads, yields one record per CDR3 protein. The sample lists approximately 47,000 distinct CDR3 sequences, around 28% seen once, with 2.1% in the top ten. The sequence was obtained from a female donor with breast cancer. The specimen sequenced was naive CD4+ T cells sorted from blood. The subset: naive CD4+ T cells, CD4+CD45RA+CD25-. This chain links TRBV7-8 with TRBJ1-3; 9 nucleotides align to TRBD1. Written as DNA, the CDR3 is TGTGCCAGCAGCTTAGAACAGGGGGCTAAAAGAAACACCATATATTTT. Translating gives CASSLEQGAKRNTIYF. The whole variable domain, filled in from reference TRBV7-8 and TRBJ1-3, reads GAGVSQSPRYKVAKRGQDVALRCDPISGHVSLFWYQQALGQGPEFLTYFQNEAQLDKSGLPSDRFFAERPEGSVSTLKIQRTQQEDSAVYLCASSLEQGAKRNTIYFGEGSWLTVV.